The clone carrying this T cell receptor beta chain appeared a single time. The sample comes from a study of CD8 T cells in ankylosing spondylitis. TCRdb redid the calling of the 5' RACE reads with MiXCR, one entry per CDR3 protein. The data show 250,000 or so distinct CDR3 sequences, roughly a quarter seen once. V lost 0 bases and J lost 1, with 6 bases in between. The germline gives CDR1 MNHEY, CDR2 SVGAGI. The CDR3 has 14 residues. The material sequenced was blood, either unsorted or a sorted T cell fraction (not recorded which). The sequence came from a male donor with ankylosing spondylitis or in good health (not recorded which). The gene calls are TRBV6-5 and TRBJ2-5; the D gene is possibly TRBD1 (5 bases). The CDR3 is CASSYSQGQETQYF. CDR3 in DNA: TGTGCCAGCAGTTACTCGCAGGGCCAAGAGACCCAGTACTTC.